What follows are 8 T cell receptor beta chains derived from one specimen sequenced in a study of blood T cell repertoires in COVID-19. Data came from immunoSEQ multiplex PCR; TCRdb stores just in-frame clones and leaves some out. The data hold around 290,000 clones, with around nine tenths observed a single time. The sequencing sample was made of PBMCs or T cells enriched from blood (not recorded which). Receptors were obtained from a young woman who had recovered from COVID-19.

This rearrangement joins TRBV10-1 to TRBJ2-5; the match to TRBD2 covers 11 bases. CDR1 and CDR2 from the germline V gene are WNHNN and SYGVQD (reference sequence). The CDR3 runs to 22 residues. V dropped 4 bases and J dropped 4; count of bases not matched to a gene: 26. This chain's CDR3 is CASSGGQGDSGRVHWFGETQYF. The CDR3 DNA reads as TGCGCCAGCAGTGGCGGACAGGGTGATAGCGGGAGGGTTCATTGGTTCGGAGAGACCCAGTACTTC.

The chain combines TRBV5-5 with TRBJ2-3, with 8 positions matching TRBD1. This CDR3 region has 15 residues. V lost 0 bases to trimming and J lost 4 bases; unmatched junction nucleotides: 4. Germline CDR1 is SGHKS and CDR2 is YYEKEE (reference sequence). The CDR3 is CASSLVGQGADTQYF. The DNA for the CDR3 is TGTGCCAGCAGCTTGGTCGGACAGGGAGCAGATACGCAGTATTTT.

The genes are TRBV4-3 and TRBJ2-1; D may be TRBD2 (5 bases). The CDR3 loop spans 17 amino acids. Germline V lookup: CDR1 LGHNA, CDR2 YSLEER. The V end was cut by 5 bases, the J end by 0 bases, with 17 bases between. The DNA for the CDR3 is TGCGCCAGCAGCTCGCGAAGCGGATCGAGCTCCTACAATGAGCAGTTCTTC. Encoded protein: CASSSRSGSSSYNEQFF.

This clone was counted once. The chain employs TRBV7-2 and TRBJ2-3; 7 nucleotides align to TRBD2. This CDR3 comprises 15 residues. The junction had 11 bases not matched to a gene; V was cut back by 2 bases and J by 9 bases. Per germline, CDR1 SGHTA and CDR2 FQGNSA. Written as DNA, the CDR3 is TGTGCCAGCAGCTTAACCCGGGACTACCAGAGCACGCAGTATTTT. This encodes CASSLTRDYQSTQYF.

This chain links TRBV10-1 with TRBJ1-6; perhaps TRBD1 as D (6 bases). Trimming shortened V by 2 bases and J by 8 bases, and 16 bases separated the two germline ends. This CDR3 is 16 amino acids long. Germline CDR1 WNHNN, CDR2 SYGVQD (reference sequence). In DNA form, the CDR3 reads TGCGCCAGCAGTGAGGGGGCATGGGGGCTGGATTCACCCCTCCACTTT. Protein sequence: CASSEGAWGLDSPLHF.

The V and J genes are TRBV11-3 and TRBJ2-1, with 8 bases that match TRBD2. This CDR3 region has 13 residues. Germline V lookup: CDR1 SGHNT, CDR2 YENEEA. V lost 1 base, J lost 10 bases, and 3 bases stayed unmatched. CDR3: CASSLALAGEQFF. Here the CDR3 DNA reads TGTGCCAGCAGCTTAGCCTTAGCGGGAGAGCAGTTCTTC.

The gene calls are TRBV7-2 and TRBJ1-6; D is possibly TRBD1 (5 bases). Germline lookup yields CDR1 SGHTA and CDR2 FQGNSA. The CDR3 is 14 amino acids. V was trimmed by 6 bases and J by 10 bases, leaving 16 bases between them. The CDR3 DNA is TGTGCCAGCAGTCAAGCGCAGGGATGGTCACCCCTCCACTTT. It codes for CASSQAQGWSPLHF.

The chain carries TRBV14 and TRBJ2-3; D possibly corresponds to TRBD2 (6 bases). The CDR3 spans 19 residues. With 6 bases removed from V and 1 base from J, the gap between germline ends came to 26 bases. The germline V gene encodes CDR1 SGHDN and CDR2 FVKESK. This CDR3 is CASRPQGDAGLVRTDTQYF. CDR3 coding DNA: TGTGCCAGCAGACCCCAAGGGGATGCGGGATTGGTCCGCACAGATACGCAGTATTTT.